The TCR beta chain described here comes from a study of blood T cells in healthy people across ages. Germline V gene data show CDR1 as SGHRS and CDR2 as YFSETQ. Trimming cost V 3 bases and J 1 base, with 17 bases left between them. The CDR3 sequence is 16 residues long. Regarding this clonotype: Its specificity is unknown.

Through a sample-barcoded 5' primer and a J-beta primer mix, a second PCR was run for 7 to 11 cycles. All samples yielded 2.5 million or more CDR3-containing paired-end reads. Using its own MiXCR run on the 5' RACE reads, TCRdb lists one record per CDR3 protein. This table holds more than 700,000 distinct CDR3 sequences, about half found once. The study, taken as a whole, reports: Since the PBMCs were unsorted, naive and antigen-experienced cells could not be conclusively compared.

The chain is built from TRBV5-1 and TRBJ2-7; D is possibly TRBD2 (5 bases). Sample: blood. This clonotype was sampled from a man older than 75 in good health. Here the CDR3 DNA reads TGCGCCAGCAGCTCGATTAGTCCGGGAACTTCCTACGAGCAGTACTTC. Its protein is CASSSISPGTSYEQYF. Variable domain in full (rest from reference TRBV5-1 and TRBJ2-7): KAGVTQTPRYLIKTRGQQVTLSCSPISGHRSVSWYQQTPGQGLQFLFEYFSETQRNKGNFPGRFSGRQFSNSRSEMNVSTLELGDSALYLCASSSISPGTSYEQYFGPGTRLTVT.